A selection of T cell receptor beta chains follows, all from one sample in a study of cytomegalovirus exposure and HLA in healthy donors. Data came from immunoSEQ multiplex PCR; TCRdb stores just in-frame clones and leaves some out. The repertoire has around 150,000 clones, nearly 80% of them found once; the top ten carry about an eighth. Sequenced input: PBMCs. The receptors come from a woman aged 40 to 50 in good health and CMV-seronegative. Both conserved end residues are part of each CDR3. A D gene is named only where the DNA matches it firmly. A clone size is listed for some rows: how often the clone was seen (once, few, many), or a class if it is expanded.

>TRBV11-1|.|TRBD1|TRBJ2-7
TGTGCCAGCAGTCAAGACAGGGCGCCGGCCGAGCAGTACTTC
CASSQDRAPAEQYF
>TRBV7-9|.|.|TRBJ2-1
TGTGCCAGCAGCTTCCTCCTCCGGGAGCAGTTCTTC
CASSFLLREQFF
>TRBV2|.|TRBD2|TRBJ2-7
TGTGCCAGCATCCGGGACTACTCCTACGAGCAGTACTTC
CASIRDYSYEQYF
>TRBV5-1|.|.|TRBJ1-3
TGCGCCAGCAGCTTGGGGTCGTCAGGGCCTGGAAACACCATATATTTT
CASSLGSSGPGNTIYF
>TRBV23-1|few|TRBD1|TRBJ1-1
TGCGCCAGGTGGGACAGGGATTTGAACACTGAAGCTTTCTTT
CARWDRDLNTEAFF
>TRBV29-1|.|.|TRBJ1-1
TGCAGCGTTCGGCAGGATCGATTGACTGAAGCTTTCTTT
CSVRQDRLTEAFF
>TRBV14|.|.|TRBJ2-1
TGTGCCAGCAGGCCCTCGGGGGGACAATTCAATGAGCAGTTCTTC
CASRPSGGQFNEQFF
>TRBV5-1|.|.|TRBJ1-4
TGCGCCAGCAGCACGACAGGTACTGAAAAACTGTTTTTT
CASSTTGTEKLFF
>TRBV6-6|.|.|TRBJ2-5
TGTGCCAGCACGGTCCTTCCTCAAGAGACCCAGTACTTC
CASTVLPQETQYF
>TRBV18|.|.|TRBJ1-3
TGTGCCAGCTCACCACAGAGCTCTGGAAACACCATATATTTT
CASSPQSSGNTIYF
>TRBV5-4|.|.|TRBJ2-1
TGTGCCAGCAGCCCCCTAGGGGGGAGGGCCCGAAATGAGCAGTTCTTC
CASSPLGGRARNEQFF
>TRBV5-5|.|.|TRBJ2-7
TGTGCCAGCAGCCGGGACACCACCTACGAGCAGTACTTC
CASSRDTTYEQYF
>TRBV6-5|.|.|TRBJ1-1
TGTGCCAGCATGACGGCTAGGGGGTCCACTGAAGCTTTCTTT
CASMTARGSTEAFF
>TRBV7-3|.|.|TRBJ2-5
TGTGCCAGCAGCTTAAGGACAGAAGAGACCCAGTACTTC
CASSLRTEETQYF
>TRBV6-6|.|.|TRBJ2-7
TGTGCCAGCAGGAGGGAGACATACGAGCAGTACTTC
CASRRETYEQYF
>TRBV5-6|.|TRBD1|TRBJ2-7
TGTGCCAGCAGCTTGGGTCAGGGGGACGAGCAGTACTTC
CASSLGQGDEQYF
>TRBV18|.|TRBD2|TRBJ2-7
TGTGCCAGCTCCCTCGGGCTAGCGGGAGACGAGCAGTACTTC
CASSLGLAGDEQYF
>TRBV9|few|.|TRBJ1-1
TGTGCCAGCAGCTCTCAGGGGAACACTGAAGCTTTCTTT
CASSSQGNTEAFF
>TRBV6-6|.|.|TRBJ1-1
TGTGCCAGCATTCTAGAGCTGGAAGCTTTCTTT
CASILELEAFF
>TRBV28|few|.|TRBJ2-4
TGTGGGACTCTCGAGGGAGCCAAAAACATTCAGTACTTC
CGTLEGAKNIQYF
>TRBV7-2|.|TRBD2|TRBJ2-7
TGTGCCAGCAGCTTAGTAAGCGGGGGGGTCGGGCAGCAGTACTTC
CASSLVSGGVGQQYF
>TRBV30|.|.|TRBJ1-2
TGTGTCTGGAGCCAAATGGGGGGGGCCGCTGGGTATGGCTACACCTTC
CVWSQMGGAAGYGYTF
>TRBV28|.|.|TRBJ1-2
TGTGCCAGCAGTTTATGGGGCAGATCCTATGGCTACACCTTC
CASSLWGRSYGYTF
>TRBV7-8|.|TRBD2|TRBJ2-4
TGTGCCAGCAGCTCACTAGCGGACCCTAGAATAGCCAAAAACATTCAGTACTTC
CASSSLADPRIAKNIQYF
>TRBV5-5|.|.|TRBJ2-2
TGTGCCAGCAGCCGGGGCACCGGGGAGCTGTTTTTT
CASSRGTGELFF